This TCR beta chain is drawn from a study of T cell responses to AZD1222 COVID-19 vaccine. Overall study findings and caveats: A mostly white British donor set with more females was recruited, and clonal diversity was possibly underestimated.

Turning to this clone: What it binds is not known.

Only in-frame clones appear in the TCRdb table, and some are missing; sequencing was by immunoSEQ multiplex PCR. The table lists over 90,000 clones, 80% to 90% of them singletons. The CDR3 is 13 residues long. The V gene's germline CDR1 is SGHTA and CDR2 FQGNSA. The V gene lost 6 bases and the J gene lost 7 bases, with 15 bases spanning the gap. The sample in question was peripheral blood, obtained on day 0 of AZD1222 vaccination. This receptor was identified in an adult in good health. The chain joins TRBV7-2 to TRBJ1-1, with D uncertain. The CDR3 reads CASRDGVFGEAFF. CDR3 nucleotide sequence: TGTGCCAGCAGGGACGGGGTTTTTGGTGAAGCTTTCTTT.